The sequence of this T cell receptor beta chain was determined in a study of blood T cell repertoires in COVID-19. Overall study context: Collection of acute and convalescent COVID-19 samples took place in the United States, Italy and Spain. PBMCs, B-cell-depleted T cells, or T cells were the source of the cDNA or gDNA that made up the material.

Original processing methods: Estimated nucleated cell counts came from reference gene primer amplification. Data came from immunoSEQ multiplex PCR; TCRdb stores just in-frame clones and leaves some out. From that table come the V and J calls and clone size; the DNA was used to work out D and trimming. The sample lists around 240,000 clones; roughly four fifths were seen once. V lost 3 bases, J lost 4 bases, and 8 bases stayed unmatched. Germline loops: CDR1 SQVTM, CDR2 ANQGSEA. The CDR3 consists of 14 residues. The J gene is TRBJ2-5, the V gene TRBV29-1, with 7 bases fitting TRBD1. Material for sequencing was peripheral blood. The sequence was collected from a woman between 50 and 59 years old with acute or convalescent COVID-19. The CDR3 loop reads CSVERLTGRETQYF. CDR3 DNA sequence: TGCAGCGTTGAGAGACTGACAGGGAGAGAGACCCAGTACTTC.